Below, 2 T cell receptor beta chains from the same sample are listed, as sequenced in a study of T cell repertoires in cytomegalovirus infection. TCRdb reanalysed the reads using MiXCR and keeps one entry per CDR3 protein. The sample carries approximately 500,000 distinct CDR3 sequences, roughly a third recorded once. The antigens these receptors bind are not known. The sequencing used cultured PBMCs, collected from culture after CMV antigen stimulation. The receptors derive from a human donor in good health (CMV status not recorded). Some clones in this sample may be carry-over from other donors' samples.

This clonotype was seen more than once but under ten times. V usage is TRBV12-3 or TRBV12-4 and J usage is TRBJ2-2, with a possible D match to TRBD1 (6 bases). The CDR3 consists of 15 residues. V lost 1 base and J lost 5, with 11 bases in between. The CDR3 bases are TGTGCCAGCAGTTTAGATCTAGGGGGAACCGGGGAGCTGTTTTTT. This codes for CASSLDLGGTGELFF.

This clonotype was counted a single time. V is TRBV7-8 and J is TRBJ2-2, with TRBD1 matching 7 bases. The V gene end was trimmed by 1 base and the J gene end by 3 bases; junction bases not matched to a gene: 5. This CDR3 spans 16 amino acids. In germline, CDR1 is SGHVS, CDR2 FQNEAQ. In DNA form, the CDR3 reads TGTGCCAGCAGCTTAGGGAGGACAGGTCACACCGGGGAGCTGTTTTTT. Amino acids: CASSLGRTGHTGELFF. Complete variable domain (other parts from reference TRBV7-8 and TRBJ2-2): GAGVSQSPRYKVAKRGQDVALRCDPISGHVSLFWYQQALGQGPEFLTYFQNEAQLDKSGLPSDRFFAERPEGSVSTLKIQRTQQEDSAVYLCASSLGRTGHTGELFFGEGSRLTVL.